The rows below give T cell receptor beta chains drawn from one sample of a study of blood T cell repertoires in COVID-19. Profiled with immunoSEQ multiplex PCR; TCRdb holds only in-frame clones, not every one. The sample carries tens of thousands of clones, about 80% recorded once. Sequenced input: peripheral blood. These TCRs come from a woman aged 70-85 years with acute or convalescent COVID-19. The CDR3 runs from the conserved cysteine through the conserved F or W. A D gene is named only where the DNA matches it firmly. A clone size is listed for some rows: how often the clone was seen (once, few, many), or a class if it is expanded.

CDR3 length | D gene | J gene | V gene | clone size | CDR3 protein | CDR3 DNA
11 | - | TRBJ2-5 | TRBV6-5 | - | CAVHTEETQYF | TGTGCCGTACATACGGAGGAGACCCAGTACTTC
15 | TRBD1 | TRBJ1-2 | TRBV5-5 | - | CASSRQGAWEDGYTF | TGTGCCAGCAGTCGACAGGGGGCTTGGGAGGATGGCTACACCTTC
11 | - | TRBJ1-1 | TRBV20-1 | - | CSARADSEAFF | TGCAGTGCTAGAGCTGACAGTGAAGCTTTCTTT
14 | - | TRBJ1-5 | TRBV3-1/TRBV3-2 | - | CASSQGTDQMPQHF | TGTGCCAGCAGTCAGGGTACAGATCAGATGCCCCAGCATTTT
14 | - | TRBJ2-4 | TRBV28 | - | CASSLIGGGDIQYF | TGTGCCAGCAGTTTGATCGGGGGTGGGGACATTCAGTACTTC
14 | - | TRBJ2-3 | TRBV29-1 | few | CSEGAGTGGDTQYF | TGCAGCGAAGGAGCGGGGACAGGAGGTGATACGCAGTATTTT
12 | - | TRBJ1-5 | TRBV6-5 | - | CATHLSGATLIF | TGTGCCACCCACCTTTCGGGAGCAACCCTCATATTT
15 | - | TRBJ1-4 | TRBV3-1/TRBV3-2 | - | CASSQVTVANEKLFF | TGTGCCAGCAGCCAAGTCACAGTAGCTAATGAAAAACTGTTTTTT
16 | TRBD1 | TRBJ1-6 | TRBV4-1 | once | CASSQEGGLSDSPLHF | TGCGCCAGCAGCCAAGAAGGGGGCCTATCGGATTCACCCCTCCACTTT
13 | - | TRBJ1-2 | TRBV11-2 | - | CASSFNGDYGYTF | TGTGCCAGCAGCTTTAACGGGGACTATGGCTACACCTTC
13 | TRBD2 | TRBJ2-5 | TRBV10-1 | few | CASSPGTKETQYF | TGCGCCAGCAGCCCCGGGACTAAAGAGACCCAGTACTTC
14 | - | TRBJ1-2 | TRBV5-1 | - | CASSLVGPGEGYTF | TGCGCCAGCAGCTTGGTAGGACCGGGGGAAGGCTACACCTTC
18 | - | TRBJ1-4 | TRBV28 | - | CASSLIRTGDSTNEKLFF | TGTGCCAGCAGTTTAATCCGGACGGGAGATTCAACTAATGAAAAACTGTTTTTT
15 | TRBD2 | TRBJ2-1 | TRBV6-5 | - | CASSYSAGGAVEQFF | TGTGCCAGCAGTTACTCGGCGGGGGGGGCCGTCGAGCAGTTCTTC
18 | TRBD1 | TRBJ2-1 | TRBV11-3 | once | CASSLGRTQGSSYNEQFF | TGTGCCAGCAGCTTAGGGAGGACACAGGGGAGCTCCTACAATGAGCAGTTCTTC
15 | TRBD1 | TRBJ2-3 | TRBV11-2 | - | CASSPRDRVTDTQYF | TGTGCCAGCAGCCCCCGGGACAGGGTCACAGATACGCAGTATTTT
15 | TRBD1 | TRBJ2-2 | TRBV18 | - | CASSPGQVNTGELFF | TGTGCCAGCTCACCCGGACAGGTGAACACCGGGGAGCTGTTTTTT
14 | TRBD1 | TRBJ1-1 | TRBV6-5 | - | CASRMDRMNTEAFF | TGTGCCAGCAGAATGGACAGGATGAACACTGAAGCTTTCTTT
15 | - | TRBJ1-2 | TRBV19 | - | CASSMGSTGSYGYTF | TGTGCCAGTAGTATGGGAAGTACTGGGAGCTATGGCTACACCTTC
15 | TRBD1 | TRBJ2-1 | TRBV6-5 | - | CASSKQGQGYNEQFF | TGTGCCAGCAGTAAACAGGGACAGGGATACAATGAGCAGTTCTTC
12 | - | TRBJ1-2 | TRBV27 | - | CASSLSGGGYTF | TGTGCCAGCAGTTTGTCCGGGGGGGGCTACACCTTC
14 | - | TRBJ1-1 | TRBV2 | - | CASRTGSAGPEAFF | TGTGCCAGCAGAACAGGCTCCGCGGGACCTGAAGCTTTCTTT
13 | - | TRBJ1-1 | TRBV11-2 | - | CASSLGRYTEAFF | TGTGCCAGCAGCTTGGGGAGATACACTGAAGCTTTCTTT
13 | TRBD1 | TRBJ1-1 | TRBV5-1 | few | CASSSTGGTEAFF | TGCGCCAGCAGCTCTACAGGGGGCACTGAAGCTTTCTTT
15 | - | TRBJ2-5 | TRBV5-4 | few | CASSLIGLEGETQYF | TGTGCCAGCAGCTTGATTGGCCTTGAGGGAGAGACCCAGTACTTC
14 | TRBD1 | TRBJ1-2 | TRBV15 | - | CATSRRDRSYGYTF | TGTGCCACCAGCAGAAGGGACAGGTCCTATGGCTACACCTTC
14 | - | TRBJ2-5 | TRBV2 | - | CASSALRGQETQYF | TGTGCCAGCAGTGCTCTGAGAGGACAAGAGACCCAGTACTTC
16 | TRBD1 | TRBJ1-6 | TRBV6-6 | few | CASSSGQGAPNSPLHF | TGTGCCAGCAGTTCTGGACAGGGCGCCCCTAATTCACCCCTCCACTTT
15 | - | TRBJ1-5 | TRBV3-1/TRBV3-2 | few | CASSQEPGSNQPQHF | TGTGCCAGCAGCCAAGAGCCAGGTAGCAATCAGCCCCAGCATTTT
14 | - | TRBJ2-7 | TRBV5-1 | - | CASSPVDSTYEQYF | TGCGCCAGCAGCCCGGTGGACAGCACCTACGAGCAGTACTTC
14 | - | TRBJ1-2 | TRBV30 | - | CAWSAGLDGYGYTF | TGTGCCTGGAGTGCAGGGTTAGACGGCTATGGCTACACCTTC
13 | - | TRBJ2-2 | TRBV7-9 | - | CASSFRNTGELFF | TGTGCCAGCAGCTTCCGGAACACCGGGGAGCTGTTTTTT
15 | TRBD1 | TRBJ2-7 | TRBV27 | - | CASYRPGQGNGEQYF | TGTGCCAGTTACCGACCGGGACAGGGAAATGGCGAGCAGTACTTC
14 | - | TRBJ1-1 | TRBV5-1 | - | CASSPGTMNTEAFF | TGCGCCAGCAGCCCAGGGACTATGAACACTGAAGCTTTCTTT
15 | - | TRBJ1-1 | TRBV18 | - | CASSPPNGGSTEAFF | TGTGCCAGCTCACCACCAAATGGGGGGAGCACTGAAGCTTTCTTT
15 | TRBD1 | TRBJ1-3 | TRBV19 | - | CASSTGGASGNTIYF | TGTGCCAGTAGTACAGGGGGCGCCTCTGGAAACACCATATATTTT
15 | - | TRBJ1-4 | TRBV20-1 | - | CSASPEGSSNEKLFF | TGCAGTGCTAGTCCTGAGGGCTCCTCTAATGAAAAACTGTTTTTT
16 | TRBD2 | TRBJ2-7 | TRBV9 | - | CASSIGTSGRSYEQYF | TGTGCCAGCAGCATAGGGACTAGCGGGAGATCCTACGAGCAGTACTTC
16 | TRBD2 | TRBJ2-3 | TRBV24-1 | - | CATSGASGGTTDTQYF | TGTGCCACCAGTGGGGCTAGCGGGGGGACCACAGATACGCAGTATTTT
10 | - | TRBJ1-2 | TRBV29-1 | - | CSIEDPFVAF | TGCAGCATAGAAGACCCCTTCGTCGCCTTC
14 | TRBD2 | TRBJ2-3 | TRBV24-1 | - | CATSGGAITDTQYF | TGTGCCACCTCGGGGGGGGCCATCACAGATACGCAGTATTTT
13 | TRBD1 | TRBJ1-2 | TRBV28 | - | CASKGQGLSGYTF | TGTGCCAGTAAGGGACAGGGGCTTTCTGGCTACACCTTC
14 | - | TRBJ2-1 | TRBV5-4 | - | CASSEPGVYNEQFF | TGTGCCAGCAGCGAACCGGGAGTCTACAATGAGCAGTTCTTC
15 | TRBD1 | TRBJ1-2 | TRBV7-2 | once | CASSTGTAANYGYTF | TGTGCCAGCAGCACGGGGACAGCGGCTAACTATGGCTACACCTTC
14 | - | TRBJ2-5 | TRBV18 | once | CASSPGLTEETQYF | TGTGCCAGCTCACCAGGTCTCACGGAAGAGACCCAGTACTTC
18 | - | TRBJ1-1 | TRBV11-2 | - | CASSLDERGGALNTEAFF | TGTGCCAGCAGCTTAGACGAGCGGGGCGGGGCATTGAACACTGAAGCTTTCTTT
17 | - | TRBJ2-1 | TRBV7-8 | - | CASSRFVPRGAYNEQFF | TGTGCCAGCAGCCGTTTCGTCCCCCGGGGGGCTTACAATGAGCAGTTCTTC
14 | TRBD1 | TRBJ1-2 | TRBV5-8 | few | CASSSDRGVYGYTF | TGTGCCAGCAGCTCGGACAGGGGAGTCTATGGCTACACCTTC
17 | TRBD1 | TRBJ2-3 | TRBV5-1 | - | CASSSRRDSLSTDTQYF | TGCGCCAGCAGCTCCCGCAGGGACAGCCTTAGCACAGATACGCAGTATTTT
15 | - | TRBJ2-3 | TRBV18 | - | CASSPMGRQQDTQYF | TGTGCCAGCTCACCAATGGGCCGACAACAGGATACGCAGTATTTT
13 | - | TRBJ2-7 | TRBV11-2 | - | CASSFGAHYEQYF | TGTGCCAGCAGCTTTGGGGCCCACTACGAGCAGTACTTC
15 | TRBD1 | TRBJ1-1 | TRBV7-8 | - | CASSLLGQGITEAFF | TGTGCCAGCAGCTTACTTGGACAGGGGATCACTGAAGCTTTCTTT
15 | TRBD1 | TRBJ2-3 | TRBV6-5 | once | CASSYRGGSSDTQYF | TGTGCCAGCAGTTACAGAGGGGGCTCTTCAGATACGCAGTATTTT
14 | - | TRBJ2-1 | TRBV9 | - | CASSVRGADNEQFF | TGTGCCAGCAGCGTACGGGGGGCGGACAATGAGCAGTTCTTC